This T cell receptor (beta chain) stems from a study of Ad26.COV2.S vaccination and SARS-CoV-2 variants. The data were produced by immunoSEQ multiplex PCR, yet TCRdb's version contains in-frame clones alone and is incomplete. Among roughly 460,000 clones listed, about nine tenths were seen once. Treatment given: over 15 received Ad26.COV2.S at low or high dose, single or two shots; five or six received placebo; per-sample allocation not given. Sampling was performed 63 days after the first vaccine or placebo injection. Sample: peripheral blood, taken in a trial of Ad26.COV2.S vaccine versus placebo. The sequence came from a person aged 18 to 65 who received the Ad26.COV2.S COVID-19 vaccine or a placebo.

CDR3 in amino acids: CASSAHTLPSGVGDTQYF. The CDR3 coding sequence is TGTGCCAGCAGCGCCCACACTCTGCCTAGCGGGGTTGGAGATACGCAGTATTTT. This sequence joins TRBV7-3 and TRBJ2-3; 9 positions match TRBD2. The V gene end was trimmed by 5 bases and the J gene end by 5 bases; junction bases not matched to a gene: 17. The germline gives CDR1 SGHTA, CDR2 FQGTGA. The CDR3 sequence is 18 residues long.